The 6 T cell receptor beta chains below come from one sample, sequenced in a study of STAT3 mutations in large granular lymphocyte leukemia. No cognate antigen is known for these TCRs. General study results and limits: Every T-cell large granular lymphocyte leukemia patient had at least one immunodominant TCR beta clonotype.

The table came from immunoSEQ multiplex PCR; TCRdb's copy has only in-frame clones and leaves some out. The sample lists around 2,100 clones; roughly 69% were seen once. The sequencing input was peripheral blood mononuclear cells. The receptor source for this set is a man between 60 and 75 years old with T-cell large granular lymphocyte leukemia. Some clones in this sample may be carry-over from other donors' samples.

This sequence joins TRBV28 and TRBJ2-5; 8 bases are a match to TRBD1. The CDR3 has 15 amino acids. J gave up 4 bases and V 2 bases, and 6 bases lay outside the gene matches. Germline lookup yields CDR1 MDHEN and CDR2 SYDVKM. In DNA, the CDR3 is TGTGCCAGCAGTTTAGCAGGGGGCGCGGGAGAGACCCAGTACTTC. Its translation: CASSLAGGAGETQYF.

The V and J genes are TRBV9 and TRBJ1-4; D not certain. This CDR3 region has 15 residues. Germline lookup yields CDR1 SGDLS and CDR2 YYNGEE. The V end was cut by 3 bases, the J end by 10 bases, with 19 bases between. The CDR3 DNA follows: TGTGCCAGCAGCGAGGGTCTATCCTCATCAGGAAAACTGTTTTTT. Its protein product is CASSEGLSSSGKLFF. Full variable domain (missing parts from reference TRBV9 and TRBJ1-4): DSGVTQTPKHLITATGQRVTLRCSPRSGDLSVYWYQQSLDQGLQFLIQYYNGEERAKGNILERFSAQQFPDLHSELNLSSLELGDSALYFCASSEGLSSSGKLFFGSGTQLSVL.

V is TRBV18 and J is TRBJ1-2; tentative D call: TRBD1 (5 bases). With 3 bases removed from V and 1 base from J, the gap between germline ends came to 6 bases. Germline CDR1 reads KGHSH; CDR2 reads LQKENI. The CDR3 spans 13 residues. CDR3 sequence reads: CASSPDNNYGYTF. DNA for the CDR3: TGTGCCAGCTCACCGGACAATAACTATGGCTACACCTTC.

The J gene is TRBJ2-2, the V gene TRBV5-1; D call uncertain. The germline V gene encodes CDR1 SGHRS and CDR2 YFSETQ. The CDR3 extends over 14 amino acids. The ends were cut back, 0 bases at V and 6 bases at J, with 9 bases in the middle. The CDR3 here is CASSLEGSAGELFF. CDR3 sequence (DNA): TGCGCCAGCAGCTTGGAGGGTTCCGCCGGGGAGCTGTTTTTT. The variable domain in full, completed from reference TRBV5-1 and TRBJ2-2, reads KAGVTQTPRYLIKTRGQQVTLSCSPISGHRSVSWYQQTPGQGLQFLFEYFSETQRNKGNFPGRFSGRQFSNSRSEMNVSTLELGDSALYLCASSLEGSAGELFFGEGSRLTVL.

V gene TRBV5-1 combines with J gene TRBJ2-3; either TRBD1 or TRBD2 may fit D (6 bases each). Germline V gene sequence: CDR1 SGHRS, CDR2 YFSETQ. Trimming pared 4 bases from V and 3 bases from J, leaving 15 bases between. CDR3 length equals 15 residues. This CDR3 reads CASSLPRGQTDTQYF. The CDR3 coding sequence is TGCGCCAGCAGCCTCCCACGGGGGCAAACAGATACGCAGTATTTT.

The V and J genes are TRBV30 and TRBJ1-3; D ambiguous. Looked up from germline, CDR1 is GTSNPN and CDR2 is SVGIG (reference sequence). This CDR3 comprises 15 residues. Trimming left V 2 bases short and J 4 bases short, with 15 bases between. The CDR3 loop reads CAWSPLGISGNTIYF. The CDR3 nucleotides read TGTGCCTGGAGTCCTCTGGGGATTTCGGGAAACACCATATATTTT.